The 30 T cell receptor beta chains listed next were all sequenced from one sample in a study of blood T cell repertoires in COVID-19. Repertoires were generated with immunoSEQ multiplex PCR, while TCRdb's copy carries only in-frame clones and drops some. The sample consists of 100,000 to 150,000 clones, roughly 88% of them appearing once. The sequenced material came from peripheral blood. The source is an elderly woman with acute or convalescent COVID-19.

This chain links TRBV9 with TRBJ2-1; 9 bases are shared with TRBD2. The CDR3 sequence is 15 residues long. The V and J ends lost 1 base and 9 bases, in that order; junction bases with no gene match: 8. The germline V gene has CDR1 SGDLS and CDR2 YYNGEE. The CDR3 DNA follows: TGTGCCAGCAGCGTACGGCGGGGGGGCCTTGGTGAGCAGTTCTTC. The encoded protein is CASSVRRGGLGEQFF.

This clone has only a few counts. The V gene is TRBV23-1, the J gene TRBJ1-2; possibly TRBD1 for D (6 bases). TRBV23-1 is noted as an ORF with a role that remains uncertain. Trimming removed 4 bases from V and 1 base from J, with 10 bases in between. The CDR3 sequence is 14 residues long. CDR3 coding DNA: TGCGCCAGCAGTCCACAGGGTTTTAACTATGGCTACACCTTC. Its translation is CASSPQGFNYGYTF.

V is TRBV27 and J is TRBJ2-2; TRBD1 matches 12 bases. This CDR3 contains 16 residues. In germline, CDR1 is MNHEY, CDR2 SMNVEV (reference sequence). J gave up 5 bases and V 4 bases, and 5 bases lay outside the gene matches. This chain's CDR3 is CASSSWDRGRTGELFF. CDR3 bases: TGTGCCAGCAGTTCTTGGGACAGGGGGCGGACCGGGGAGCTGTTTTTT.

A single count supports this clone. The V gene is TRBV5-4, the J gene TRBJ2-3, with D hard to call. V lost 0 bases to trimming and J lost 8 bases, with 4 bases between them. The length of the CDR3 is 11 residues. The V gene's germline CDR1 is SGHNT and CDR2 YYREEE (reference sequence). CDR3 in amino acids: CASSLGLTQYF. The CDR3 bases are TGTGCCAGCAGCTTGGGGCTTACGCAGTATTTT.

This sequence joins TRBV6-1 and TRBJ2-2; TRBD1 matches 8 bases. V lost 2 bases and J lost 6; bases outside the gene matches: 5. There are 15 residues in the CDR3. Germline CDR1 reads MNHNS; CDR2 reads SASEGT. This CDR3 reads CASSETDREAGELFF. The CDR3 region has the DNA TGTGCCAGCAGTGAAACGGACAGGGAGGCCGGGGAGCTGTTTTTT.

The chain is built from TRBV7-9 and TRBJ2-7; D not certain. Germline assignment: CDR1 SEHNR and CDR2 FQNEAQ (reference sequence). The ends were cut back, 5 bases at V and 3 bases at J, with 8 bases in the middle. This CDR3 comprises 12 residues. CDR3: CASSHESYEQYF. The CDR3 DNA reads as TGTGCCAGCAGCCATGAGAGCTACGAGCAGTACTTC.

The J gene is TRBJ1-2, the V gene TRBV7-9, with 7 nucleotides matching TRBD1. The J segment lost 2 bases and the V segment lost 4 bases, leaving 16 bases of the junction unmatched. This CDR3 region has 18 residues. Germline CDR1 reads SEHNR; CDR2 reads FQNEAQ (reference sequence). The CDR3 DNA sequence: TGTGCCAGCAGCTCAGACCGCAAATTAGACAGGGCGAACTATGGCTACACCTTC. Translating gives CASSSDRKLDRANYGYTF.

The V gene is TRBV6-6, the J gene TRBJ1-1; possibly TRBD1 for D (5 bases). CDR3 size: 15 residues. V was trimmed by 5 bases and J by 2 bases, leaving 15 bases between them. Germline assignment: CDR1 MNHNY and CDR2 SVGAGI (reference sequence). The CDR3 loop reads CASSNWEDRNTEAFF. The CDR3 DNA reads TGTGCCAGCAGTAATTGGGAAGACAGAAACACTGAAGCTTTCTTT.

This rearrangement joins TRBV13 to TRBJ2-1, with a possible D match to TRBD2 (5 bases). Germline assignment: CDR1 PRHDT and CDR2 FYEKMQ (reference sequence). Deletions cut 4 bases from V and 6 bases from J, with 16 bases between. CDR3 length: 15 residues. The CDR3 reads CASSSIPEGINEQFF. CDR3 DNA: TGTGCCAGCAGCTCCATTCCTGAGGGAATCAATGAGCAGTTCTTC.

As regards this clone: The same CDR3 is also encoded by other DNA sequences in this sample. The chain carries TRBV2 and TRBJ1-1; weak D call: TRBD1 (6 bases). CDR3 length: 14 amino acids. The V and J ends lost 4 bases and 0 bases respectively, with 9 bases between them. Germline-derived CDR1 and CDR2 are SNHLY and FYNNEI. CDR3 loop: CASSGTAMNTEAFF. In nucleotides, the CDR3 is TGTGCCAGCAGTGGGACAGCCATGAACACTGAAGCTTTCTTT.

This clone occurred once. The chain uses TRBV5-5 and TRBJ2-7, with 7 bases that match TRBD2. Germline V CDR1 and CDR2: SGHKS, YYEKEE (reference sequence). After removal of 0 bases from V and 3 bases from J, the junction contained 9 bases not matched to a gene. The CDR3 has 16 amino acids. DNA of the CDR3: TGTGCCAGCAGCTTGGCCGTTGAGGCGGGAGTCTACGAGCAGTACTTC. Encoded protein: CASSLAVEAGVYEQYF. Complete variable domain (other parts from reference TRBV5-5 and TRBJ2-7): DAGVTQSPTHLIKTRGQQVTLRCSPISGHKSVSWYQQVLGQGPQFIFQYYEKEERGRGNFPDRFSARQFPNYSSELNVNALLLGDSALYLCASSLAVEAGVYEQYFGPGTRLTVT.

The chain has TRBV4-2 and TRBJ1-6; TRBD1 matches at 9 bases. The CDR3 contains 18 residues. Trimming removed 1 base from V and 7 bases from J; junction bases left unmatched: 11. Germline CDR1 LGHNA, CDR2 YNFKEQ. This chain's CDR3 is CASSQAKPGTGMNSPLHF. Here the CDR3 DNA reads TGTGCCAGCAGCCAAGCCAAACCCGGGACAGGGATGAATTCACCCCTCCACTTT.

V is TRBV5-4 and J is TRBJ2-3; TRBD2 aligns across 13 bases. Germline CDR1 SGHNT, CDR2 YYREEE (reference sequence). J lost 3 bases, V lost 3 bases, and 4 bases had no gene match. This CDR3 comprises 16 residues. The CDR3 region is CASSYQLAGGTDTQYF. The CDR3 nucleotides read TGTGCCAGCAGCTACCAACTAGCGGGGGGGACAGATACGCAGTATTTT.

This chain joins TRBV7-9 and TRBJ1-1, with 7 bases lining up with TRBD1. Germline CDR1 SEHNR, CDR2 FQNEAQ (reference sequence). This CDR3 has 14 residues. Trimming at V came to 7 bases and at J to 6 bases, leaving 11 bases not matched to a gene. This CDR3 is CASNKGALIPEAFF. DNA of the CDR3: TGTGCCAGCAACAAGGGGGCCTTGATACCTGAAGCTTTCTTT.

The V call is TRBV5-5, the J call TRBJ2-7; 8 nucleotides align to TRBD1. Germline V lookup: CDR1 SGHKS, CDR2 YYEKEE (reference sequence). This CDR3 is built from 15 residues. The J segment lost 3 bases and the V segment lost 2 bases, leaving 7 bases of the junction unmatched. The CDR3, as DNA: TGTGCCAGCAGCTTACCCGGGACAGGCGACTACGAGCAGTACTTC. Translating it yields CASSLPGTGDYEQYF. Full variable domain (remainder filled in from reference TRBV5-5 and TRBJ2-7): DAGVTQSPTHLIKTRGQQVTLRCSPISGHKSVSWYQQVLGQGPQFIFQYYEKEERGRGNFPDRFSARQFPNYSSELNVNALLLGDSALYLCASSLPGTGDYEQYFGPGTRLTVT.

CDR3 sequence reads: CASSLDRGQAFF. In DNA, the CDR3 is TGTGCCAGCAGCCTTGACAGGGGGCAAGCTTTCTTT. The chain recombines TRBV5-4 with TRBJ1-1; 10 bases align to TRBD1. This CDR3 comprises 12 residues. Germline CDR1 is SGHNT and CDR2 is YYREEE (reference sequence). V gave up 4 bases and J gave up 9 bases; unmatched junction bases: 3.

V gene TRBV5-1 combines with J gene TRBJ2-5; 7 nucleotides match TRBD1. Germline CDR1 and CDR2: SGHRS and YFSETQ. J gave up 3 bases and V 0 bases, and 2 bases lay outside the gene matches. This CDR3 is built from 14 residues. CDR3 in DNA: TGCGCCAGCAGCTTGGGGGGGACAGAAGAGACCCAGTACTTC. Translation gives CASSLGGTEETQYF.

The chain carries TRBV15 and TRBJ1-2; 10 positions agree with TRBD1. The ends lost 9 bases at V and 4 bases at J; junction bases unmatched: 17. This CDR3 spans 17 amino acids. Per germline, CDR1 LNHNV and CDR2 YYDKDF (reference sequence). The CDR3 DNA follows: TGTGCCACTCAAATGCGGGACAGGGGTCCTCTCTCCTATGGCTACACCTTC. Translated, it gives CATQMRDRGPLSYGYTF.

The chain uses TRBV1 and TRBJ2-4; the table's D call of TRBD1 was not tested on the DNA. TRBV1 counts as a pseudogene. This CDR3 has 18 residues. The CDR3 nucleotides read TGCACCAGCAGCCAGAGGGGACAGGGGGTCATCGACAAAAACATTCAGTACTTC. Encoded protein: CTSSQRGQGVIDKNIQYF.

As DNA, the CDR3 is TGTGCCACCAGCAGAGATGGTGGGGCCATGAACACTGAAGCTTTCTTT. It codes for CATSRDGGAMNTEAFF. V and J are TRBV15 and TRBJ1-1; D possibly corresponds to TRBD1 (5 bases). With 0 bases removed from V and 0 bases from J, the gap between germline ends came to 11 bases. The CDR3 extends over 16 amino acids. Germline V gene lookup returns CDR1 LNHNV and CDR2 YYDKDF (reference sequence).

This rearrangement joins TRBV3-1 (or the pseudogene TRBV3-2) to TRBJ1-4; D unresolved. Germline CDR1 reads LGHDT; CDR2 reads YNNKEL (reference sequence). V was clipped by 3 bases and J by 8 bases, with 10 bases between them. CDR3 size: 13 residues. The CDR3 region is CASSHIQPEKLFF. The CDR3 DNA follows: TGTGCCAGCAGCCATATACAGCCGGAAAAACTGTTTTTT.

J is TRBJ1-2 and V is TRBV6-2 or TRBV6-3; the D gene is possibly TRBD1 (6 bases). Germline CDR1 reads MNHEY; CDR2 reads SVGEGT. The ends were cut back, 5 bases at V and 8 bases at J, with 12 bases in the middle. The CDR3 has 12 amino acids. The CDR3 here is CASSHDRSGYTF. The DNA of the CDR3 is TGTGCCAGCAGTCACGACAGGTCCGGCTACACCTTC.

The genes are TRBV12-5 and TRBJ1-5; the D gene is possibly TRBD1 (5 bases). There are 17 residues in the CDR3. Trimming stripped 1 base from V and 0 bases from J, with 13 bases between. Per germline, CDR1 LGHNT and CDR2 FRNRAP. CDR3 loop: CASGLGDSIYSNQPQHF. In nucleotides, the CDR3 is TGTGCTAGTGGTTTGGGCGACAGTATTTATAGCAATCAGCCCCAGCATTTT.

The chain combines TRBV3-1 (or the pseudogene TRBV3-2) with TRBJ2-2; 7 positions match TRBD2. The CDR3 has 15 amino acids. V shed 4 bases and J 10 bases; nucleotides not matched to a gene: 12. Germline CDR1 is LGHDT and CDR2 is YNNKEL (reference sequence). The chain's CDR3 is CASSPLAGEGEELFF. The CDR3 bases are TGTGCCAGCAGCCCCCTGGCGGGAGAAGGCGAGGAGCTGTTTTTT.

In this sample, this clone turned up a few times. The chain combines TRBV29-1 with TRBJ2-7, with D possibly TRBD1 on 6 matching bases. CDR1 and CDR2 from the germline V gene are SQVTM and ANQGSEA. The CDR3 loop spans 15 amino acids. With 2 bases removed from V and 1 base from J, the gap between germline ends came to 15 bases. CDR3 DNA: TGCAGCGTTGAAAAGGCAGGGGACCTTTCCTACGAGCAGTACTTC. Its protein product is CSVEKAGDLSYEQYF.

The chain couples TRBV10-3 to TRBJ1-2; D unclear. The germline CDR1 and CDR2 sequences are ENHRY and SYGVKD. V lost 10 bases and J lost 2, with 11 bases in between. The CDR3 covers 12 residues. DNA for the CDR3: TGTGCCACCCATCGAGCAAACTATGGCTACACCTTC. Protein: CATHRANYGYTF.

This clone was seen only once. This chain links TRBV5-1 with TRBJ1-1, with D unclear. This CDR3 has 14 residues. Germline V lookup: CDR1 SGHRS, CDR2 YFSETQ. V was trimmed by 1 base and J by 0 bases, leaving 7 bases between them. Here the CDR3 DNA reads TGCGCCAGCAGCTTGAAACAGATGAACACTGAAGCTTTCTTT. Encoded protein: CASSLKQMNTEAFF.

The chain is built from TRBV9 and TRBJ2-5, with 8 nucleotides matching TRBD2. Germline lookup yields CDR1 SGDLS and CDR2 YYNGEE. J was trimmed by 5 bases and V by 0 bases; bases with no gene match: 6. The CDR3 extends over 15 amino acids. The CDR3 is CASSVEISGVETQYF. The CDR3, as DNA: TGTGCCAGCAGCGTAGAAATTAGCGGGGTGGAGACCCAGTACTTC. The full variable domain, in which reference TRBV9 and TRBJ2-5 provide the parts outside the CDR3, is DSGVTQTPKHLITATGQRVTLRCSPRSGDLSVYWYQQSLDQGLQFLIQYYNGEERAKGNILERFSAQQFPDLHSELNLSSLELGDSALYFCASSVEISGVETQYFGPGTRLLVL.

CDR3: CASSTEDISEAFF. The CDR3 DNA reads as TGTGCCAGCAGTACCGAGGACATCAGTGAGGCTTTCTTT. The rearrangement uses TRBV6-5 and TRBJ1-1; maybe TRBD1 (5 bases). The CDR3 runs to 13 residues. The germline V gene has CDR1 MNHEY and CDR2 SVGAGI. V was pared by 5 bases and J by 11 bases, with 18 bases between.

The V gene is TRBV28, the J gene TRBJ2-6; possibly TRBD1 for D (6 bases). CDR1 and CDR2 (germline): MDHEN, SYDVKM. This CDR3 comprises 15 residues. V lost 5 bases to trimming and J lost 4 bases, with 12 bases between them. This chain's CDR3 is CASSPGALGANVLTF. The CDR3 DNA sequence: TGTGCCAGCAGTCCAGGGGCTCTGGGGGCCAACGTCCTGACTTTC.